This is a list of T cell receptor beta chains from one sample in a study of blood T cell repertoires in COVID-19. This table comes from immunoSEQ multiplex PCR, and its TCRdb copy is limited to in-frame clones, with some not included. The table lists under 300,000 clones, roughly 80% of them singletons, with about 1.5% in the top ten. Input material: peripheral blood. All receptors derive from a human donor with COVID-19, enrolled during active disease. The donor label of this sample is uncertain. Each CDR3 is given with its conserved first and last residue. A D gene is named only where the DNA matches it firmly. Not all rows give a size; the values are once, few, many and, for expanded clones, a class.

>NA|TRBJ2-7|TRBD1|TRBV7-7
TGTGCTAGCAGCTTAGCGCCGGGACAGGGGGCTTCTCCCACCTACGAGCAGTACTTC
CASSLAPGQGASPTYEQYF
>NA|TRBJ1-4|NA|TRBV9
TGTGCCAGCAGCGCCGACTCAGCAAGTACTAATGAAAAACTGTTTTTT
CASSADSASTNEKLFF
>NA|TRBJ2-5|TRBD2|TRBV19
TGTGCCAGTAGTAAAAAGGGGCGGGAGCCTGGAGAGACCCAGTACTTC
CASSKKGREPGETQYF
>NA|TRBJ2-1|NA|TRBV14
TGTGCCAGCAGCCAATCTTCTCAGGAGGGGCTTAGGAATGAGCAGTTCTTC
CASSQSSQEGLRNEQFF
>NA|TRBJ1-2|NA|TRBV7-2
TGTGCCAGCAGCCCCGGAGTGGGGGGGGAGGATGGCTACACCTTC
CASSPGVGGEDGYTF
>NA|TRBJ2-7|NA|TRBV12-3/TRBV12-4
TGTGCCAGCCGGGGCGGGGTCCTGTGGGAGCAGTACTTC
CASRGGVLWEQYF
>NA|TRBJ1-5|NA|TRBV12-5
TGTGCTAGTGGTTTGGTAAGAGGTGGAGGTCCCCAACAGCCCCAGCATTTT
CASGLVRGGGPQQPQHF
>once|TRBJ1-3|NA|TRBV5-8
TGTGCCAGCAGCCCCCGTGTTGACAGCTCTGGAAACACCATATATTTT
CASSPRVDSSGNTIYF
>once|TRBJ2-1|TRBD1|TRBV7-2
TGTGCCAGCAGCTCGGACAGGGGGCTCTACAATGAGCAGTTCTTC
CASSSDRGLYNEQFF
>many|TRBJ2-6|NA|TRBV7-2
TGTGCCAGCAGCTGGCTAGCGACCTCTCTGAAACGGGCCAACGTCCTGACTTTC
CASSWLATSLKRANVLTF
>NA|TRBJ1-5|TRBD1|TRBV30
TGTGCCTGGAGTGTACAGAGGGGGCACAGGGGTCAGCCCCAGCATTTT
CAWSVQRGHRGQPQHF
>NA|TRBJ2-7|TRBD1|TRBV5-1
TGCGCCAGCAGCTTGGAAGGCGTCAGGGGGCCCCCGGAGCAGTACTTC
CASSLEGVRGPPEQYF
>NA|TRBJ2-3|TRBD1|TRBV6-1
TGTGCCAGCAGTGAATCGGTGGGACAGGGCACAGATACGCAGTATTTT
CASSESVGQGTDTQYF
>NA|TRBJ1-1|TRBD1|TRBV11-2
TGTGCCAGCAGCTTAGGTGGGACAGGGGCTTCTGAAGCTTTCTTT
CASSLGGTGASEAFF
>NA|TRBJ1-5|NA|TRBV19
TGTGCCAGTAGACCAAGACAGAACAATCAGCCCCAGCATTTT
CASRPRQNNQPQHF
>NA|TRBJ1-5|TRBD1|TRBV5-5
TGTGCCAGCAGCTTGGGGACAGGGAATCAGCCCCAGCATTTT
CASSLGTGNQPQHF
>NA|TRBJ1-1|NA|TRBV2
TGTGCCACCCAAGGGCCCCGGGGAAACACTGAAGCTTTCTTT
CATQGPRGNTEAFF
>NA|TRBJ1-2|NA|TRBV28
TGTGCCAGCAGTTTACAGGGCACCTATGGCTACACCTTC
CASSLQGTYGYTF
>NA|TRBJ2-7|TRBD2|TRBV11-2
TGTGCCAGCAGCGCCGGGACTAGCGGGACCTACGAGCAGTACTTC
CASSAGTSGTYEQYF
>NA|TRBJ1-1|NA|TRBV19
TGTGCCAGTACTGCTCCAGGGCCCATGGCCACTGAAGCTTTCTTT
CASTAPGPMATEAFF
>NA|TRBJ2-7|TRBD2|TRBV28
TGTGCCAGCAGCATTAGCGGGAGTTACGAGCAGTACTTC
CASSISGSYEQYF
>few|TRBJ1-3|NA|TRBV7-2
TGTGCCAGCAGCGCAGACAGTTCCTCTGGAAACACCATATATTTT
CASSADSSSGNTIYF
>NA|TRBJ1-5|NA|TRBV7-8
TGTGCCAGCAGCCGACAGATTCTGCAGCCCCAGCATTTT
CASSRQILQPQHF
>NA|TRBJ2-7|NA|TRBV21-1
TGTGCCAGAGAGAATTCGACAGGGAACGACGAGCAGTACTTC
CARENSTGNDEQYF
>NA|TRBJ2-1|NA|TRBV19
TGTGCCAGTAGTATGGGTACTAGCTCCTACAATGAGCAGTTCTTC
CASSMGTSSYNEQFF
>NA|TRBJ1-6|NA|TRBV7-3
TGTGCCAGCAGCTTAGGCCCCAATAATTCACCCCTCCACTTT
CASSLGPNNSPLHF
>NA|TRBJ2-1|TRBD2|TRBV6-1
TGTGCCAGCAGTGAATACGGGACTAGCGGCAATGAGCAGTTCTTC
CASSEYGTSGNEQFF
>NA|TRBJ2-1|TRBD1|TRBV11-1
TGTGCCAGCAGCTCACGGGACAGGGCCTACAATGAGCAGTTCTTC
CASSSRDRAYNEQFF
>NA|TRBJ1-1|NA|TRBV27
TGTGCCAGTGGGCGGGTCGACACTGAAGCTTTCTTT
CASGRVDTEAFF
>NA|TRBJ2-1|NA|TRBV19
TGTGCCAGTAGTAGTCTGAGCTCCTACAATGAGCAGTTCTTC
CASSSLSSYNEQFF
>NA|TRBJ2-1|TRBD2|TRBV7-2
TGTGCCAGCGTGGGTGAGAGTAGCGGGAGCTACAATGAGCAGTTCTTC
CASVGESSGSYNEQFF
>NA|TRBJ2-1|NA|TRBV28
TGTGCCAGCAGTCCCCCCCTTGCGGGAATGGATGAGCAGTTCTTC
CASSPPLAGMDEQFF
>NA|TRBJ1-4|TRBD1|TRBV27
TGTGCCAGCCGGACGGGGGACAGGGGTGAAAAACTGTTTTTT
CASRTGDRGEKLFF
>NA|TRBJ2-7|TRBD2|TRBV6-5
TGTGCCAGCAGTTTTGGGACTAATGCCTACGAGCAGTACTTC
CASSFGTNAYEQYF
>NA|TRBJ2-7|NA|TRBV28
TGTGCCAGCAGTTTATCAGCAGGACTCTACGAGCAGTACTTC
CASSLSAGLYEQYF
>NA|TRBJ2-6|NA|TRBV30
TGTGCCTGGGAACAGGGACCAAGCTCTGGGGCCAACGTCCTGACTTTC
CAWEQGPSSGANVLTF
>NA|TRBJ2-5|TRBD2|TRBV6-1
TGTGCCAGCAGTGAAATCGGGCGGGGGATGAAGCGAGAGACCCAGTACTTC
CASSEIGRGMKRETQYF
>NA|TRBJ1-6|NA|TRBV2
TGTGCCAGCTATCAGGGGAACAATTCACCCCTCCACTTT
CASYQGNNSPLHF
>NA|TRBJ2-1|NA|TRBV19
TGTGCCAGTAGTGTCCGCACGGAGCACGATGAGCAGTTCTTC
CASSVRTEHDEQFF
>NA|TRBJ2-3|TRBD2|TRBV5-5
TGTGCCAGCAGCACCGGACTAGTCCCGGCTAGCACAGATACGCAGTATTTT
CASSTGLVPASTDTQYF
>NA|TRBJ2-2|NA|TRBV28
TGTGCCAGCAGTCCCTCGCGAAGAGCCGGGGAGCTGTTTTTT
CASSPSRRAGELFF
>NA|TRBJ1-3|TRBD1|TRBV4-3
TGCGCCAGCAGCCAGGGGACAGGGGAACTCTCTGGAAACACCATATATTTT
CASSQGTGELSGNTIYF
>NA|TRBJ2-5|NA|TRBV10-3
TGTGCCATCAGCTTCGGGACACCCCAAGAGACCCAGTACTTC
CAISFGTPQETQYF
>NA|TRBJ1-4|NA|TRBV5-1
TGCGCCAGCAGCTCCGAAGGGGGACGAAATGAAAAACTGTTTTTT
CASSSEGGRNEKLFF
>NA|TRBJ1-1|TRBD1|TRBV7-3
TGTGCCAGCAGCTTAAACAGGGGCACTGAAGCTTTCTTT
CASSLNRGTEAFF